The 14 T cell receptor beta chains listed next were all sequenced from one sample in a study of blood T cells in healthy people across ages. With a J-beta primer mix and a sample-barcoded 5' primer, a second PCR ran about 7 to 11 cycles. TCRdb used MiXCR to reprocess the 5' RACE reads, holding one entry per CDR3 protein. The sample has about 1,400,000 distinct CDR3 sequences, roughly 40% seen once. Sequenced: blood. These TCRs come from a young woman in good health.

The sample holds a few counts of this clonotype. The J gene is TRBJ1-6, the V gene TRBV12-3 or TRBV12-4; 7 bases are shared with TRBD1. The CDR3 loop spans 13 amino acids. The trim removed 7 bases at V and 5 bases at J, leaving 2 bases unmatched. The chain's CDR3 is CASNRGNNSPLHF. The CDR3 coding sequence is TGTGCCAGCAACAGGGGAAATAATTCACCCCTCCACTTT.

This clonotype was recorded a few times. This chain joins TRBV25-1 and TRBJ2-5, with 7 bases fitting TRBD2. Germline-derived CDR1 and CDR2 are MGHDK and SYGVNS. The CDR3 contains 15 residues. The trim removed 6 bases at V and 4 bases at J, leaving 11 bases unmatched. The CDR3 nucleotides read TGTGCCAGCAGCCCCAGGAATGCGGGAGTAGAGACCCAGTACTTC. Protein sequence: CASSPRNAGVETQYF.

The chain couples TRBV20-1 to TRBJ2-4; unclear D gene. V shed 6 bases and J shed 1 base, with 13 bases lying between them. CDR1 is DFQATT, CDR2 SNEGSKA, per germline (reference sequence). This CDR3 is 14 amino acids long. This chain's CDR3 is CSAPGPRAKNIQYF. For the CDR3, the DNA is TGCAGTGCACCCGGGCCTCGGGCCAAAAACATTCAGTACTTC.

This chain uses TRBV13 with TRBJ1-4, with D perhaps TRBD1 (5 bases). Germline loops: CDR1 PRHDT, CDR2 FYEKMQ (reference sequence). The CDR3 is 15 residues long. V was pared by 9 bases and J by 8 bases, with 22 bases between. CDR3 residues: CASGDWGNKGEKLFF. DNA for the CDR3: TGTGCCAGTGGGGACTGGGGTAACAAAGGGGAAAAACTGTTTTTT.

V is TRBV21-1 and J is TRBJ1-5; TRBD1, the D gene given by the table, was not confirmed from the DNA. TRBV21-1 represents a pseudogene. This CDR3 contains 17 residues. CDR3 region: CASMCDSATGSNQPQHF. The CDR3 DNA sequence: TGTGCCAGCATGTGCGACAGCGCTACAGGGAGCAATCAGCCCCAGCATTTT.

The chain couples TRBV3-1 to TRBJ2-1; D uncertain. The germline CDR1 and CDR2 sequences are LGHDT and YNNKEL (reference sequence). CDR3 length equals 13 residues. The V end lost 1 base, the J end lost 10 bases, and 11 bases lay between the germline ends. The CDR3 DNA is TGTGCCAGCAGCCAAGTCCCAGTGTACGAGCAGTTCTTC. Its translation: CASSQVPVYEQFF.

In this sample, this clonotype turned up a few times. V usage is TRBV10-3 and J usage is TRBJ2-1, with TRBD2 identical over 11 bases. The CDR3 spans 20 residues. V shed 8 bases and J 0 bases; nucleotides not matched to a gene: 18. Germline values: CDR1 ENHRY, CDR2 SYGVKD. The CDR3 DNA reads as TGTGCCATCGCTCCCAGTGCTGGGACTAGCGGATCGAGCTCCTACAATGAGCAGTTCTTC. Residues: CAIAPSAGTSGSSSYNEQFF.

In its sample, this clonotype was seen a few times. The gene calls are TRBV20-1 and TRBJ1-2; 10 nucleotides agree with TRBD1. This CDR3 comprises 14 residues. CDR1 is DFQATT, CDR2 SNEGSKA, per germline (reference sequence). The trim removed 5 bases at V and 4 bases at J, leaving 7 bases unmatched. For the CDR3, the DNA is TGCAGTGCTCCAAATCGACAGGGGGCCTATGGCTACACCTTC. Amino acid sequence: CSAPNRQGAYGYTF.

The DNA for the CDR3 is TGTGCCAGCAGCTTAGCCTTCCGGACAGGGGGTCAAGAGACCCAGTACTTC. Amino acid sequence: CASSLAFRTGGQETQYF. The chain uses TRBV7-2 and TRBJ2-5; 10 bases align to TRBD1. The germline gives CDR1 SGHTA, CDR2 FQGNSA. There are 17 residues in the CDR3. The trim removed 0 bases at V and 2 bases at J, leaving 6 bases unmatched.

The chain employs TRBV6-5 and TRBJ1-2; D is possibly TRBD1 (6 bases). This CDR3 is built from 12 residues. V dropped 8 bases and J dropped 8 bases, with 15 bases sitting between them. The germline gives CDR1 MNHEY, CDR2 SVGAGI. The CDR3 spells CASFTGSGGYTF. The CDR3 DNA sequence: TGTGCCAGCTTTACAGGGTCGGGCGGCTACACCTTC.

This rearrangement joins TRBV25-1 to TRBJ2-1; 7 bases match TRBD2. V lost 4 bases and J lost 5; bases outside the gene matches: 8. In germline, CDR1 is MGHDK, CDR2 SYGVNS. CDR3 length equals 15 residues. The CDR3 reads CASSGSTSWDNEQFF. CDR3 nucleotide sequence: TGTGCCAGCAGTGGTTCGACTAGCTGGGACAATGAGCAGTTCTTC.

The CDR3 reads CASSVGRGNQPQHF. CDR3 DNA sequence: TGTGCCAGCAGCGTGGGTAGGGGCAATCAGCCCCAGCATTTT. This sequence joins TRBV9 and TRBJ1-5; unclear D gene. The CDR3 contains 14 residues. Germline values: CDR1 SGDLS, CDR2 YYNGEE. V shed 2 bases and J shed 2 bases, with 8 bases lying between them. Full variable domain (outside the CDR3, taken from reference TRBV9 and TRBJ1-5): DSGVTQTPKHLITATGQRVTLRCSPRSGDLSVYWYQQSLDQGLQFLIQYYNGEERAKGNILERFSAQQFPDLHSELNLSSLELGDSALYFCASSVGRGNQPQHFGDGTRLSIL.

The chain uses TRBV20-1 and TRBJ1-2; tentatively, D is TRBD1 (5 bases). V was pared by 3 bases and J by 6 bases, with 14 bases between. This CDR3 is built from 13 residues. Germline CDR1 DFQATT, CDR2 SNEGSKA (reference sequence). The CDR3 reads CSASEGISHGYTF. CDR3 in DNA: TGCAGTGCTAGCGAGGGGATATCCCATGGCTACACCTTC.

This clonotype has a single count. The CDR3 coding sequence is TGTGCCAGCAGGGCAACGGGGGGGATGGGAGAGACCCAGTACTTC. This translates into CASRATGGMGETQYF. The V gene is TRBV3-1, the J gene TRBJ2-5, with TRBD2 matching 8 bases. The CDR3 is made up of 15 amino acids. Germline V gives CDR1 LGHDT, CDR2 YNNKEL (reference sequence). The V gene end was trimmed by 6 bases and the J gene end by 4 bases; junction bases not matched to a gene: 10.